The 22 T cell receptor beta chains below come from one sample, sequenced in a study of blood T cell repertoires in COVID-19. TCRdb's table, derived via immunoSEQ multiplex PCR, lists solely in-frame clones and lacks some. In the table there are 250,000 to 350,000 clones, approximately 91% of which are singletons. Material: peripheral blood. Source of these receptors: a woman aged 55-69 years with acute or convalescent COVID-19.

This chain joins TRBV9 and TRBJ2-3; TRBD2 matches 10 bases. CDR3 size: 15 residues. J gave up 3 bases and V 1 base, and 2 bases lay outside the gene matches. Germline V CDR1 and CDR2: SGDLS, YYNGEE. CDR3 region: CASSVSSGRTDTQYF. The CDR3 DNA reads TGTGCCAGCAGCGTATCTAGCGGGAGAACAGATACGCAGTATTTT.

This chain uses TRBV7-2 with TRBJ2-5, with a tentative D call TRBD1 (6 bases). The CDR3 sequence is 13 residues long. V was pared by 2 bases and J by 4 bases, with 8 bases between. Germline V gene sequence: CDR1 SGHTA, CDR2 FQGNSA. CDR3 coding DNA: TGTGCCAGCAGCTTATTCAGGGGAGAGACCCAGTACTTC. The encoded protein is CASSLFRGETQYF. The full variable domain, with the rest looked up from reference TRBV7-2 and TRBJ2-5, is GAGVSQSPSNKVTEKGKDVELRCDPISGHTALYWYRQSLGQGLEFLIYFQGNSAPDKSGLPSDRFSAERTGGSVSTLTIQRTQQEDSAVYLCASSLFRGETQYFGPGTRLLVL.

This clone has only one observation. The chain couples TRBV3-1 (or the pseudogene TRBV3-2) to TRBJ1-2, with a tentative D call TRBD1 (6 bases). This CDR3 spans 15 amino acids. Germline V gene data show CDR1 as LGHDT and CDR2 as YNNKEL (reference sequence). With 2 bases removed from V and 4 bases from J, the gap between germline ends came to 14 bases. As DNA, the CDR3 is TGTGCCAGCAGCCAATGGGGGGGGCGAGGCTATGGCTACACCTTC. Its translation is CASSQWGGRGYGYTF.

The chain recombines TRBV5-4 with TRBJ2-1; 13 bases align to TRBD2. Trimming cost V 4 bases and J 10 bases; bases outside gene matches: 11. In germline, CDR1 is SGHNT, CDR2 YYREEE (reference sequence). The CDR3 loop spans 16 amino acids. DNA for the CDR3: TGTGCCAGCAGCCAGAGGACTAGCGGGAGTCTGAAGGAGCAGTTCTTC. It translates to CASSQRTSGSLKEQFF.

The V and J genes are TRBV2 and TRBJ2-1; maybe TRBD2 (5 bases). The ends were cut back, 3 bases at V and 6 bases at J, with 6 bases in the middle. The germline gives CDR1 SNHLY, CDR2 FYNNEI. The CDR3 spans 12 residues. This CDR3 is CASSDRGNEQFF. CDR3 DNA sequence: TGTGCCAGCAGTGACCGGGGCAATGAGCAGTTCTTC. The whole variable domain, remainder taken from reference TRBV2 and TRBJ2-1, is EPEVTQTPSHQVTQMGQEVILRCVPISNHLYFYWYRQILGQKVEFLVSFYNNEISEKSEIFDDQFSVERPDGSNFTLKIRSTKLEDSAMYFCASSDRGNEQFFGPGTRLTVL.

This chain connects TRBV5-1 to TRBJ2-3, with D possibly being TRBD1 (6 bases). The germline V gene encodes CDR1 SGHRS and CDR2 YFSETQ. The CDR3 extends over 16 amino acids. V lost 4 bases and J lost 4, with 19 bases in between. CDR3 DNA sequence: TGCGCCAGCAGCGGACAGCCCGCTCCCACGGCAGATACGCAGTATTTT. The encoded protein is CASSGQPAPTADTQYF. Looking up the rest from reference TRBV5-1 and TRBJ2-3 gives the full variable domain: KAGVTQTPRYLIKTRGQQVTLSCSPISGHRSVSWYQQTPGQGLQFLFEYFSETQRNKGNFPGRFSGRQFSNSRSEMNVSTLELGDSALYLCASSGQPAPTADTQYFGPGTRLTVL.

In DNA form, the CDR3 reads TGCGCCAGCAGCTTAAGCTCCCCAGATACGCAGTATTTT. Amino acid sequence: CASSLSSPDTQYF. The genes are TRBV5-1 and TRBJ2-3; the D is unclear. Germline V gene sequence: CDR1 SGHRS, CDR2 YFSETQ. The CDR3 runs to 13 residues. Between the trimmed V and J ends, which lost 2 bases and 4 bases, there was a span of 8 bases.

This clone was seen at least ten times. Other nucleotide sequences in the sample specify the same CDR3. The rearrangement joins TRBV15 to TRBJ2-2, with D tentatively TRBD2 (5 bases). Trimming shortened V by 1 base and J by 5 bases, and 5 bases separated the two germline ends. This CDR3 region has 13 residues. Germline CDR1 and CDR2: LNHNV and YYDKDF (reference sequence). The CDR3 DNA reads TGTGCCACCAGCAGAGCGGGAACCGGGGAGCTGTTTTTT. Amino acids: CATSRAGTGELFF. The entire variable domain, with the rest obtained from reference TRBV15 and TRBJ2-2, is as follows: DAMVIQNPRYQVTQFGKPVTLSCSQTLNHNVMYWYQQKSSQAPKLLFHYYDKDFNNEADTPDNFQSRRPNTSFCFLDIRSPGLGDTAMYLCATSRAGTGELFFGEGSRLTVL.

The chain combines TRBV27 with TRBJ2-7; the D gene is possibly TRBD2 (6 bases). The germline CDR1 and CDR2 sequences are MNHEY and SMNVEV (reference sequence). The CDR3 is made up of 13 amino acids. The ends were cut back, 1 base at V and 7 bases at J, with 11 bases in the middle. Here the CDR3 reads CASSLWGRKEQYF. CDR3 in DNA: TGTGCCAGCAGTTTATGGGGGAGGAAGGAGCAGTACTTC.

Only one count was recorded for this clone. The chain is built from TRBV4-2 and TRBJ2-2; D is possibly TRBD2 (5 bases). The CDR3 totals 15 residues. V was trimmed by 6 bases and J by 0 bases, leaving 11 bases between them. Looked up from germline, CDR1 is LGHNA and CDR2 is YNFKEQ. The CDR3 loop is CASRDSLSNTGELFF. In DNA, the CDR3 is TGTGCCAGCAGGGACTCTCTATCGAACACCGGGGAGCTGTTTTTT.

This chain connects TRBV5-4 to TRBJ2-5; 7 bases match TRBD1. Germline-derived CDR1 and CDR2 are SGHNT and YYREEE (reference sequence). The CDR3 consists of 15 residues. Germline trimming cut 5 bases from V and 1 base from J; bases unmatched to any gene: 8. In DNA form, the CDR3 reads TGTGCCAGCAGTTATTACCGGGACAGCCAAGAGACCCAGTACTTC. It yields the protein CASSYYRDSQETQYF.

This clone was observed a few times. The CDR3 here is CASSAMPSRDRGITEAFF. As DNA, the CDR3 is TGTGCCAGCAGCGCGATGCCGTCGAGGGACAGGGGGATCACTGAAGCTTTCTTT. The chain links TRBV7-9 to TRBJ1-1; 11 bases are a match to TRBD1. The CDR3 consists of 18 residues. Germline CDR1 and CDR2: SEHNR and FQNEAQ (reference sequence). Trimming at V came to 5 bases and at J to 4 bases, leaving 15 bases not matched to a gene.

The chain joins TRBV19 to TRBJ1-6; 7 bases are shared with TRBD1. V dropped 1 base and J dropped 10; count of bases not matched to a gene: 4. The CDR3 has 14 residues. The germline V gene encodes CDR1 LNHDA and CDR2 SQIVND (reference sequence). This CDR3 is CASSIGQGNSPLHF. The CDR3, as DNA: TGTGCCAGTAGTATAGGACAGGGAAACTCACCCCTCCACTTT.

The chain couples TRBV24-1 to TRBJ2-5; 8 bases match TRBD1. The germline CDR1 and CDR2 sequences are KGHDR and SFDVKD. V lost 10 bases to trimming and J lost 5 bases; unmatched junction nucleotides: 8. There are 13 residues in the CDR3. The DNA for the CDR3 is TGTGCCACGGGGGACAGGCGGACCGAGACCCAGTACTTC. It yields the protein CATGDRRTETQYF.

The gene calls are TRBV14 and TRBJ2-3; D is possibly TRBD1 (5 bases). This CDR3 has 16 amino acids. CDR1 is SGHDN and CDR2 is FVKESK in the germline V gene. V shed 1 base and J shed 0 bases, with 11 bases lying between them. In DNA form, the CDR3 reads TGTGCCAGCAGCCAAGTTTTTGGGGCTAGCACAGATACGCAGTATTTT. It codes for CASSQVFGASTDTQYF.

This chain joins TRBV19 and TRBJ1-2; 8 nucleotides agree with TRBD1. The junction had 8 bases not matched to a gene; V was cut back by 4 bases and J by 7 bases. The germline CDR1 and CDR2 sequences are LNHDA and SQIVND (reference sequence). CDR3 length equals 14 residues. The CDR3: CASSTLGGTGGYTF. Here the CDR3 DNA reads TGTGCCAGTAGTACCCTCGGAGGGACAGGTGGCTACACCTTC.

V and J are TRBV7-3 and TRBJ2-7, with 10 bases aligning to TRBD1. The CDR3 covers 16 residues. The germline V gene has CDR1 SGHTA and CDR2 FQGTGA. V gave up 2 bases and J gave up 5 bases; unmatched junction bases: 9. The CDR3 region has the DNA TGTGCCAGCAGCTTAGCCCCGGGACAGGGGACGGACGAGCAGTACTTC. Residues: CASSLAPGQGTDEQYF.

This chain joins TRBV9 and TRBJ1-2; D is unclear. Trimming stripped 0 bases from V and 5 bases from J, with 11 bases between. Germline V gene sequence: CDR1 SGDLS, CDR2 YYNGEE. The CDR3 consists of 14 residues. The CDR3 protein is CASSVGSREYGYTF. DNA of the CDR3: TGTGCCAGCAGCGTAGGGTCCCGGGAGTATGGCTACACCTTC.

The V and J genes are TRBV25-1 and TRBJ2-2; 9 bases are a match to TRBD1. V shed 7 bases, J shed 7 bases, and the junction held 7 bases outside the gene matches. Germline V gives CDR1 MGHDK, CDR2 SYGVNS. The CDR3 length is 14 residues. The CDR3 region is CASKGTGLHGELFF. CDR3 DNA sequence: TGTGCCAGCAAGGGGACAGGGTTGCACGGGGAGCTGTTTTTT.

The V call is TRBV11-2, the J call TRBJ2-2, with D possibly matching TRBD1 (5 bases). Trimming took off 0 bases at V and 0 bases at J, with 11 bases between the two ends. The length of the CDR3 is 17 residues. Germline-derived CDR1 and CDR2 are SGHAT and FQNNGV. CDR3 in amino acids: CASSLDAWGANTGELFF. CDR3 nucleotide sequence: TGTGCCAGCAGCTTAGATGCGTGGGGCGCGAACACCGGGGAGCTGTTTTTT.

CDR3 bases: TGCAGTGCTAGTTCCTCGGCAGGGGGCTTAGATAATTCACCCCTCCACTTT. This encodes CSASSSAGGLDNSPLHF. The chain recombines TRBV20-1 with TRBJ1-6; TRBD1 agrees at 8 bases. Germline V gene sequence: CDR1 DFQATT, CDR2 SNEGSKA (reference sequence). This CDR3 region has 17 residues. J gave up 5 bases and V 3 bases, and 12 bases lay outside the gene matches.

The chain links TRBV25-1 to TRBJ1-2; D remains unclear. The CDR3 covers 13 residues. The V end was cut by 6 bases, the J end by 7 bases, with 15 bases between. The V gene's germline CDR1 is MGHDK and CDR2 SYGVNS. The CDR3 DNA follows: TGTGCCAGCAGCCCGGGTAGTTTAAGTGGCTACACCTTC. Amino acid sequence: CASSPGSLSGYTF.